The sequence of this TCR beta chain was determined in a study of cytomegalovirus exposure and HLA in healthy donors. About the research overall: Among around 180 million T cells, an earlier analysis found around 100 million unique TCR beta sequences. An early data release held about 85 million unique TCRs from HLA-typed donors.

The donors comprised healthy bone marrow donors. The donors, nominally healthy at sampling, likely had unrecorded immune exposures. The PCR ran on 60 Vbeta and 13 Jbeta primers. Method: immunoSEQ multiplex PCR; TCRdb's copy keeps in-frame clones and lacks some. The sample holds 55,000 to 75,000 clones; just under 75% are singletons and the top ten take about an eighth. The source of this sequence is a human donor in good health. Sample: PBMCs.

Here the CDR3 reads CATSRDEGVGGYTF. CDR3 coding DNA: TGTGCCACCAGCAGAGATGAGGGCGTTGGCGGCTACACCTTC. The J gene is TRBJ1-2, the V gene TRBV15; D uncertain. CDR3 length: 14 residues. Trimming shortened V by 0 bases and J by 8 bases, and 13 bases separated the two germline ends. From germline, CDR1 is LNHNV and CDR2 YYDKDF (reference sequence).